The 32 T cell receptor beta chains in this list originate from one sample, sequenced in a study of cytomegalovirus exposure and HLA in healthy donors. PCR was performed using 60 Vbeta and 13 Jbeta primers. TCRdb keeps only in-frame clones here, not all; method: immunoSEQ multiplex PCR. The sample includes about 250,000 clones, 80% of them seen just once. Material: PBMCs. All receptors come from a girl aged 2-15 years in good health and CMV-seronegative.

The gene calls are TRBV10-3 and TRBJ2-5; the match to TRBD1 covers 7 bases. CDR1 is ENHRY and CDR2 is SYGVKD in the germline V gene. V lost 3 bases to trimming and J lost 3 bases; unmatched junction nucleotides: 4. CDR3 length equals 14 residues. The CDR3: CAISEAGTEETQYF. The CDR3 DNA is TGTGCCATCAGTGAAGCCGGGACAGAAGAGACCCAGTACTTC.

The chain carries TRBV9 and TRBJ1-1, with unresolved D. From germline, CDR1 is SGDLS and CDR2 YYNGEE. The germline V and J ends were trimmed by 4 bases and 5 bases, with 12 bases remaining between them. The CDR3 contains 13 residues. As DNA, the CDR3 is TGTGCCAGCAGCACTAGGGTATTTACTGAAGCTTTCTTT. Protein: CASSTRVFTEAFF.

Written as DNA, the CDR3 is TGTGCCAGCAGTTACACGGACAGAGTTAATTCACCCCTCCACTTT. Its translation is CASSYTDRVNSPLHF. The chain uses TRBV6-5 and TRBJ1-6, with D possibly being TRBD1 (6 bases). V was clipped by 2 bases and J by 6 bases, with 11 bases between them. This CDR3 has 15 residues. The germline CDR1 and CDR2 sequences are MNHEY and SVGAGI.

V is TRBV4-1 and J is TRBJ2-1, with 7 nucleotides matching TRBD2. CDR1 and CDR2 (germline): MGHRA, YSYEKL. V lost 1 base and J lost 4; bases outside the gene matches: 4. This CDR3 comprises 15 residues. The CDR3 loop reads CASSQGDYTYNEQFF. In DNA form, the CDR3 reads TGCGCCAGCAGCCAAGGGGACTACACATACAATGAGCAGTTCTTC.

V is TRBV9 and J is TRBJ2-1; D uncertain. CDR1 is SGDLS and CDR2 is YYNGEE in the germline V gene. V was shortened by 4 bases and J by 4 bases, with 12 bases between the two germline ends. This CDR3 spans 14 amino acids. Here the CDR3 reads CASSPPERYNEQFF. CDR3 nucleotides: TGTGCCAGCAGCCCCCCCGAGAGATACAATGAGCAGTTCTTC. Supplemented by reference TRBV9 and TRBJ2-1, the full variable domain reads DSGVTQTPKHLITATGQRVTLRCSPRSGDLSVYWYQQSLDQGLQFLIQYYNGEERAKGNILERFSAQQFPDLHSELNLSSLELGDSALYFCASSPPERYNEQFFGPGTRLTVL.

The rearrangement joins TRBV29-1 to TRBJ2-5; the D gene is possibly TRBD1 (5 bases). CDR1 is SQVTM and CDR2 is ANQGSEA in the germline V gene. The V and J ends lost 1 base and 5 bases respectively, with 11 bases between them. The CDR3 consists of 13 residues. CDR3: CSVEGAGIETQYF. CDR3 bases: TGCAGCGTTGAAGGGGCAGGGATTGAGACCCAGTACTTC.

The chain carries TRBV5-1 and TRBJ1-1, with TRBD1 as a possible D gene (6 bases). This CDR3 is built from 17 residues. V was pared by 6 bases and J by 2 bases, with 23 bases between. Germline V gene data show CDR1 as SGHRS and CDR2 as YFSETQ. As DNA, the CDR3 is TGCGCCAGCACCCTGGAGAACAGGGCTTCTGGTAACACTGAAGCTTTCTTT. Amino acids: CASTLENRASGNTEAFF.

Only a few counts were recorded for this clone. The chain links TRBV4-1 to TRBJ2-1; a possible D gene is TRBD2 (5 bases). Per germline, CDR1 MGHRA and CDR2 YSYEKL. The CDR3 length is 14 residues. The germline V and J ends were trimmed by 7 bases and 1 base, with 11 bases remaining between them. The CDR3 sequence: CASTRGLSYNEQFF. The CDR3 nucleotides read TGCGCCAGCACCCGCGGGCTTTCCTACAATGAGCAGTTCTTC.

This chain links TRBV28 with TRBJ1-2, with a possible D match to TRBD1 (6 bases). The CDR3 runs to 14 residues. V shed 6 bases and J shed 4 bases, with 15 bases lying between them. From germline, CDR1 is MDHEN and CDR2 SYDVKM. CDR3: CASSPIAGVYGYTF. CDR3 DNA: TGTGCCAGCAGCCCTATAGCAGGGGTCTATGGCTACACCTTC.

V and J are TRBV28 and TRBJ2-7; 10 bases match TRBD1. The CDR3 runs 18 residues. The germline gives CDR1 MDHEN, CDR2 SYDVKM. With V trimmed by 5 bases and J by 2 bases, 15 bases remained unmatched. CDR3 coding DNA: TGTGCCAGCAGTACGAAAAACCGGGACAGGGGTATCGCCTACGAGCAGTACTTC. Its protein is CASSTKNRDRGIAYEQYF.

This chain links TRBV18 with TRBJ2-7; the D gene is possibly TRBD2 (6 bases). CDR1 is KGHSH and CDR2 is LQKENI in the germline V gene. The CDR3 is made up of 14 amino acids. Trimming left V 3 bases short and J 4 bases short, with 13 bases between. CDR3 bases: TGTGCCAGCTCACCGGGACTGGGACTTTACGAGCAGTACTTC. This translates into CASSPGLGLYEQYF. Looking up the rest from reference TRBV18 and TRBJ2-7 gives the full variable domain: NAGVMQNPRHLVRRRGQEARLRCSPMKGHSHVYWYRQLPEEGLKFMVYLQKENIIDESGMPKERFSAEFPKEGPSILRIQQVVRGDSAAYFCASSPGLGLYEQYFGPGTRLTVT.

The chain carries TRBV4-2 and TRBJ2-2; TRBD2 matches 12 bases. Germline CDR1 LGHNA, CDR2 YNFKEQ. V lost 0 bases and J lost 7; bases outside the gene matches: 9. CDR3 length: 18 amino acids. The CDR3 DNA follows: TGTGCCAGCAGCCAAGATTGGCTAGCGGGGGGGCCAGGCGGGGAGCTGTTTTTT. Translation: CASSQDWLAGGPGGELFF.

J is TRBJ2-1 and V is TRBV10-3; 9 nucleotides match TRBD2. V trimming: 6 bases; J trimming: 2 bases; junction bases outside the gene matches: 5. The CDR3 sequence is 15 residues long. The germline gives CDR1 ENHRY, CDR2 SYGVKD. The CDR3 loop is CAIRGASGTYNEQFF. CDR3 DNA sequence: TGTGCCATCAGGGGGGCTAGCGGGACCTACAATGAGCAGTTCTTC.

This clone was recorded once. This chain connects TRBV29-1 to TRBJ1-2, with D unresolved. The CDR3 length is 11 residues. V gave up 5 bases and J gave up 6 bases, with 10 bases separating them. CDR1 and CDR2 (germline): SQVTM, ANQGSEA. The CDR3 here is CSVWAANGYTF. The DNA for the CDR3 is TGCAGCGTTTGGGCAGCCAATGGCTACACCTTC.

This chain links TRBV9 with TRBJ1-6, with D hard to call. The CDR3 runs to 12 residues. V lost 3 bases to trimming and J lost 11 bases, with 9 bases between them. Germline V gives CDR1 SGDLS, CDR2 YYNGEE. CDR3 DNA sequence: TGTGCCAGCAGCGCCGCCGGTCCACCCCTCCACTTT. Its protein product is CASSAAGPPLHF.

The J gene is TRBJ1-2, the V gene TRBV11-2; no firm D call. The V and J ends lost 8 bases and 4 bases respectively, with 23 bases between them. Germline lookup yields CDR1 SGHAT and CDR2 FQNNGV. The CDR3 is 16 residues long. CDR3 DNA sequence: TGTGCCAGCTCCAGGTGGCAAGGAACGAAACGCTATGGCTACACCTTC. Translating it yields CASSRWQGTKRYGYTF. Full variable domain (outside the CDR3, taken from reference TRBV11-2 and TRBJ1-2): EAGVAQSPRYKIIEKRQSVAFWCNPISGHATLYWYQQILGQGPKLLIQFQNNGVVDDSQLPKDRFSAERLKGVDSTLKIQPAKLEDSAVYLCASSRWQGTKRYGYTFGSGTRLTVV.

CDR3 in DNA: TGTGCCAGTAATACCCCGGGACAGGGGCACGCTGAAGCTTTCTTT. It yields the protein CASNTPGQGHAEAFF. The V gene is TRBV19, the J gene TRBJ1-1, with 10 bases matching TRBD1. J gave up 6 bases and V 7 bases, and 11 bases lay outside the gene matches. Germline values: CDR1 LNHDA, CDR2 SQIVND (reference sequence). CDR3 length: 15 residues.

The rearrangement joins TRBV6-1 to TRBJ1-5, with 9 bases that match TRBD1. The germline V gene encodes CDR1 MNHNS and CDR2 SASEGT. CDR3 length: 14 residues. V was pared by 6 bases and J by 7 bases, with 7 bases of the junction left unmatched. The CDR3: CASSDTGGRQPQHF. Written as DNA, the CDR3 is TGTGCCAGCAGCGACACAGGGGGCCGGCAGCCCCAGCATTTT.

This chain uses TRBV5-4 with TRBJ2-1, with 11 positions matching TRBD2. This CDR3 is built from 15 residues. J gave up 3 bases and V 1 base, and 0 bases lay outside the gene matches. Germline V gene sequence: CDR1 SGHNT, CDR2 YYREEE (reference sequence). CDR3 residues: CASSLTSGGYNEQFF. CDR3 DNA: TGTGCCAGCAGCTTGACTAGCGGGGGCTACAATGAGCAGTTCTTC.

This clone was observed a few times. The V gene is TRBV5-6, the J gene TRBJ2-1; D possibly corresponds to TRBD2 (7 bases). CDR1 and CDR2 (germline): SGHDT, YYEEEE. V was shortened by 6 bases and J by 6 bases, with 19 bases between the two germline ends. CDR3 size: 15 residues. The CDR3 reads CASTSGAGAVNEQFF. The CDR3 coding sequence is TGTGCCAGCACCTCGGGGGCGGGGGCTGTCAATGAGCAGTTCTTC.

V gene TRBV29-1 combines with J gene TRBJ2-1, with D tentatively TRBD2 (7 bases). V lost 6 bases and J 3 bases, leaving 24 bases between the germline ends. The CDR3 totals 17 residues. Germline CDR1 reads SQVTM; CDR2 reads ANQGSEA. CDR3: CSVPPGGGGSLYNEQFF. In DNA form, the CDR3 reads TGCAGCGTACCACCGGGGGGCGGGGGAAGCCTCTACAATGAGCAGTTCTTC.

The rearrangement joins TRBV7-8 to TRBJ1-3, with a possible D match to TRBD1 (5 bases). CDR1 SGHVS and CDR2 FQNEAQ come from the germline V gene. This CDR3 is built from 15 residues. V lost 5 bases and J lost 0, with 11 bases in between. Here the CDR3 reads CASSARTSSGNTIYF. CDR3 sequence (DNA): TGTGCCAGCAGCGCCAGGACAAGCTCTGGAAACACCATATATTTT.

This chain connects TRBV28 to TRBJ1-1; no clear D gene. Germline V gene data show CDR1 as MDHEN and CDR2 as SYDVKM. This CDR3 is 13 amino acids long. The V end was cut by 6 bases, the J end by 0 bases, with 8 bases between. This CDR3 is CASRPHMNTEAFF. The CDR3 DNA follows: TGTGCCAGCAGACCGCACATGAACACTGAAGCTTTCTTT.

The genes are TRBV30 and TRBJ1-3, with 9 bases identical to TRBD1. V shed 8 bases, J shed 4 bases, and the junction held 6 bases outside the gene matches. Germline lookup yields CDR1 GTSNPN and CDR2 SVGIG (reference sequence). CDR3 size: 13 residues. CDR3 loop: CAQGTGPGNTIYF. The CDR3 bases are TGTGCCCAAGGGACAGGGCCAGGAAACACCATATATTTT.

The chain couples TRBV9 to TRBJ2-7; 7 nucleotides agree with TRBD1. With V trimmed by 4 bases and J by 0 bases, 7 bases remained unmatched. The CDR3 sequence is 15 residues long. Germline assignment: CDR1 SGDLS and CDR2 YYNGEE. CDR3 amino acids: CASSPGTASSYEQYF. The CDR3, as DNA: TGTGCCAGCAGCCCGGGGACAGCAAGCTCCTACGAGCAGTACTTC.

This chain uses TRBV6-5 with TRBJ1-2, with 8 bases matching TRBD1. With V trimmed by 8 bases and J by 3 bases, 8 bases remained unmatched. Germline V gene lookup returns CDR1 MNHEY and CDR2 SVGAGI. The CDR3 spans 14 residues. The CDR3 region is CASREQGGDYGYTF. Written as DNA, the CDR3 is TGTGCCAGCCGAGAACAGGGGGGAGACTATGGCTACACCTTC.

The J gene is TRBJ1-3, the V gene TRBV15; D not certain. CDR1 LNHNV and CDR2 YYDKDF come from the germline V gene (reference sequence). Between the trimmed V and J ends, which lost 0 bases and 2 bases, there was a span of 8 bases. The CDR3 totals 15 residues. CDR3 sequence (DNA): TGTGCCACCAGCAGAGATAGCGGTCCTGGAAACACCATATATTTT. The encoded protein is CATSRDSGPGNTIYF.

The rearrangement joins TRBV13 to TRBJ2-7; 13 nucleotides match TRBD2. There are 18 residues in the CDR3. Germline lookup yields CDR1 PRHDT and CDR2 FYEKMQ (reference sequence). Germline trimming cut 5 bases from V and 3 bases from J; bases unmatched to any gene: 13. The CDR3 DNA follows: TGTGCCAGCAGCATTAGTGAACGAGGACTAGCGGGAGACTACGAGCAGTACTTC. This translates into CASSISERGLAGDYEQYF.

The chain links TRBV28 to TRBJ2-7; possible D gene TRBD2, 5 bases. The CDR3 consists of 14 residues. Germline V CDR1 and CDR2: MDHEN, SYDVKM. V lost 2 bases and J lost 2, with 10 bases in between. Written as DNA, the CDR3 is TGTGCCAGCAGTTTAAGTACTAGGACCTACGAGCAGTACTTC. This codes for CASSLSTRTYEQYF.

V and J are TRBV5-8 and TRBJ2-7; 11 bases line up with TRBD2. This CDR3 is built from 15 residues. Looked up from germline, CDR1 is SGHTS and CDR2 is YDEGEE. The V gene end was trimmed by 3 bases and the J gene end by 3 bases; junction bases not matched to a gene: 5. The CDR3: CASSSAGLAGYEQYF. DNA of the CDR3: TGTGCCAGCAGCTCTGCCGGACTAGCGGGCTACGAGCAGTACTTC.

This clone was observed a handful of times. J is TRBJ2-5 and V is TRBV5-1, with 7 nucleotides matching TRBD1. Judging by the DNA end, TRBJ2-7 fits better; the J call may be wrong. The CDR3 has 12 amino acids. Per the germline V gene, CDR1 is SGHRS and CDR2 is YFSETQ. The CDR3 nucleotides read TGCGCCAGCAGCTTAACAGGGGACGAGCAGTACTTC. This sequence encodes CASSLTGDEQYF.

The CDR3 bases are TGTGCCAGCAGCGGGATTGTAGCGGGTCCATACAATGAGCAGTTCTTC. Translating gives CASSGIVAGPYNEQFF. This chain uses TRBV9 with TRBJ2-1; 7 bases match TRBD2. CDR3 length: 16 amino acids. The V segment lost 3 bases and the J segment 4 bases; nucleotides outside the gene matches: 10. Per germline, CDR1 SGDLS and CDR2 YYNGEE.